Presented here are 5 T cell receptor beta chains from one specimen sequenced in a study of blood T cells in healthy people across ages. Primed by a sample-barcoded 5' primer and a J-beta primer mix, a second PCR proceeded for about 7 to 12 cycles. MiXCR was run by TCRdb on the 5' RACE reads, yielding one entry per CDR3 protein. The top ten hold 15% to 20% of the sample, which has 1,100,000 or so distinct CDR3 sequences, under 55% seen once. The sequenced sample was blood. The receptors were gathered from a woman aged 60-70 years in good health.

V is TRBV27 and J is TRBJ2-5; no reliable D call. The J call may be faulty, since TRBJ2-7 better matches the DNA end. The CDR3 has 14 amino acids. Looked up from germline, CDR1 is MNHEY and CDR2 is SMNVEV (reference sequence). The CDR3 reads CASSFKGPNYEQYF. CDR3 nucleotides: TGTGCCAGCAGTTTTAAGGGTCCTAACTACGAGCAGTACTTC.

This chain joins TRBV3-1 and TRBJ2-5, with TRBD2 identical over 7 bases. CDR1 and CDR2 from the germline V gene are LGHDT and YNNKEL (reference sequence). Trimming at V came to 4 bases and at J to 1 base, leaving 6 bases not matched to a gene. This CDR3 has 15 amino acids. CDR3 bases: TGTGCCAGCAGCCGGATAGCGGGTCGCCAAGAGACCCAGTACTTC. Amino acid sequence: CASSRIAGRQETQYF.

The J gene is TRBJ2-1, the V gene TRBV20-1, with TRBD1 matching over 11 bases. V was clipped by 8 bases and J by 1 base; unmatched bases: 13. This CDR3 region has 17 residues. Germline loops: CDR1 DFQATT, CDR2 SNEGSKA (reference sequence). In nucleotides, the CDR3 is TGCAGTTTTCTGACCCGGGACAGGGGGATGTCCTACAATGAGCAGTTCTTC. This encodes CSFLTRDRGMSYNEQFF.

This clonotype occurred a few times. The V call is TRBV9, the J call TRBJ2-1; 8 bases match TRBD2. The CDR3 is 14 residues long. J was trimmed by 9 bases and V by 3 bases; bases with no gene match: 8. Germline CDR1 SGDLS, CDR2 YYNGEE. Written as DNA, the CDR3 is TGTGCCAGCAGCGCCCCGGGGGGGGGAAGTGAGCAGTTCTTC. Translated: CASSAPGGGSEQFF.

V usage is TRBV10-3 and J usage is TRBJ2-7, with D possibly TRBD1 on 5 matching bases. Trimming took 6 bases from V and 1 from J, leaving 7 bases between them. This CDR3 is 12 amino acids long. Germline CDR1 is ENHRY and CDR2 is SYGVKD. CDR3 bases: TGTGCCATCAGCACAGGATCCTACGAGCAGTACTTC. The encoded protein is CAISTGSYEQYF.